This T cell receptor beta chain was observed in a study of cytomegalovirus exposure and HLA in healthy donors. Whole-study findings and limits: Rarity marked most TCR sequences, yet some public TCRs occurred in many donors. Later examination showed HLA-associated TCR beta chains had greater clonal expansion than equally common others. Common viral pathogens were later found to be apparently linked to several of the most significant clusters. A few of the chains that were CMV-associated were confirmed in vitro to be specific for CMV antigens.

With 60 Vbeta and 13 Jbeta primers, the PCR was carried out. The repertoire was sequenced with immunoSEQ multiplex PCR; TCRdb's copy has only in-frame clones and lacks some. The repertoire holds 120,000 to 150,000 clones, with 70% to 80% as singletons. About this clone itself: As yet, its antigen is unknown.

The germline V gene has CDR1 SQVTM and CDR2 ANQGSEA. The CDR3 runs to 15 residues. V lost 7 bases to trimming and J lost 3 bases; unmatched junction nucleotides: 13. The sequence derives from a woman in her fifties or sixties in good health and CMV-seropositive. Sequencing was carried out using PBMCs. The chain joins TRBV29-1 to TRBJ1-1; 8 bases are a match to TRBD1. For the CDR3, the DNA is TGCAGCGGGTCGGGACAGGCGTGGGCGGACACTGAAGCTTTCTTT. Translated: CSGSGQAWADTEAFF.